This entry lists 22 T cell receptor beta chains sequenced from one sample in a study of cytomegalovirus exposure and HLA in healthy donors. It was with 60 Vbeta and 13 Jbeta primers that the PCR ran. Produced via immunoSEQ multiplex PCR; TCRdb's table is partial and in-frame only. The table shows under 150,000 clones, with around 77% occurring only once. Sequenced input: PBMCs. These receptors were collected from a woman between 25 and 40 years old in good health and CMV-seropositive.

This sequence joins TRBV6-1 and TRBJ2-3, with unresolved D. This CDR3 spans 13 amino acids. Trimming removed 1 base from V and 5 bases from J, with 7 bases in between. The V gene's germline CDR1 is MNHNS and CDR2 SASEGT. The CDR3 DNA is TGTGCCAGCAGTGAAGGTGTATTAGATACGCAGTATTTT. This translates into CASSEGVLDTQYF.

This clone was seen more than once but under ten times. The chain employs TRBV25-1 and TRBJ2-1, with D possibly TRBD2 on 5 matching bases. V was cut by 4 bases and J by 12 bases, with 13 bases left in between. Looked up from germline, CDR1 is MGHDK and CDR2 is SYGVNS. The CDR3 consists of 12 residues. This CDR3 reads CASSAQRGRQFF. CDR3 DNA sequence: TGTGCCAGCAGTGCCCAACGGGGAAGGCAGTTCTTC.

V usage is TRBV19 and J usage is TRBJ1-1; tentatively, D is TRBD1 (5 bases). The CDR3 is 13 amino acids. Trimming left V 10 bases short and J 1 base short, with 13 bases between. From germline, CDR1 is LNHDA and CDR2 SQIVND (reference sequence). Here the CDR3 reads CATRERGNTEAFF. The CDR3 DNA sequence: TGTGCCACCAGGGAAAGGGGGAACACTGAAGCTTTCTTT.

The chain uses TRBV18 and TRBJ2-1, with TRBD2 matching over 9 bases. J lost 7 bases, V lost 2 bases, and 12 bases had no gene match. CDR1 is KGHSH, CDR2 LQKENI, per germline. The CDR3 has 17 amino acids. The DNA of the CDR3 is TGTGCCAGCTCACCAAAGGATTCACTAGCGGGCATGAATGAGCAGTTCTTC. Protein sequence: CASSPKDSLAGMNEQFF.

The V and J genes are TRBV7-9 and TRBJ2-7, with 7 bases that match TRBD2. J gave up 6 bases and V 0 bases, and 2 bases lay outside the gene matches. The CDR3 extends over 13 amino acids. Germline loops: CDR1 SEHNR, CDR2 FQNEAQ (reference sequence). Here the CDR3 reads CASSLASGGEQYF. CDR3 DNA: TGTGCCAGCAGCTTAGCGTCGGGAGGCGAGCAGTACTTC.

Worth noting for this clone: Within the sample, other DNA sequences also encode this same CDR3. The CDR3 nucleotides read TGTGCCAGCAGCCTAGCGGGGGGAATTTCCTACGAGCAGTACTTC. It yields the protein CASSLAGGISYEQYF. The gene calls are TRBV5-4 and TRBJ2-7; 11 positions match TRBD2. Trimming at V came to 4 bases and at J to 1 base, leaving 4 bases not matched to a gene. This CDR3 region has 15 residues. Looked up from germline, CDR1 is SGHNT and CDR2 is YYREEE (reference sequence).

This clone was recorded a few times. The chain couples TRBV6-1 to TRBJ1-5, with D hard to call. There are 13 residues in the CDR3. The germline V gene encodes CDR1 MNHNS and CDR2 SASEGT. V was trimmed by 6 bases and J by 6 bases, leaving 12 bases between them. The CDR3 loop reads CASREVWSQPQHF. CDR3 DNA sequence: TGTGCCAGCAGGGAGGTATGGAGTCAGCCCCAGCATTTT.

In nucleotides, the CDR3 is TGTGCCAGCAGCGTAGCTTACCAGGACACTGAAGCTTTCTTT. Its protein product is CASSVAYQDTEAFF. The rearrangement joins TRBV9 to TRBJ1-1, with unresolved D. The CDR3 covers 14 residues. V lost 0 bases and J 3 bases, leaving 9 bases between the germline ends. From germline, CDR1 is SGDLS and CDR2 YYNGEE.

The CDR3 coding sequence is TGTGCCAGCAGCTTCGACAGGGGTGGAGCTTTCTTT. Amino acid sequence: CASSFDRGGAFF. The rearrangement joins TRBV11-3 to TRBJ1-1, with 8 bases fitting TRBD1. The CDR3 covers 12 residues. V dropped 3 bases and J dropped 10; count of bases not matched to a gene: 4. Germline CDR1 and CDR2: SGHNT and YENEEA.

This clone has a handful of counts. The genes are TRBV19 and TRBJ1-6; 7 bases fit TRBD1. CDR1 and CDR2 (germline): LNHDA, SQIVND (reference sequence). The CDR3 totals 15 residues. V was pared by 7 bases and J by 7 bases, with 10 bases of the junction left unmatched. CDR3 sequence: CASKNPDRTNSPLHF. Here the CDR3 DNA reads TGTGCCAGTAAAAACCCGGACAGGACAAATTCACCCCTCCACTTT.

The chain combines TRBV21-1 with TRBJ1-2; TRBD1 is the table's D call, not checked against the DNA. TRBV21-1 is a recognized pseudogene. The CDR3 is made up of 14 amino acids. In nucleotides, the CDR3 is TGTGCCAGCAGCAAGAGGGACAGGGCCCCTGGCTACACCTTC. Translating it yields CASSKRDRAPGYTF.

The chain is built from TRBV2 and TRBJ2-7, with 11 bases aligning to TRBD1. Germline V gives CDR1 SNHLY, CDR2 FYNNEI. The junction had 13 bases not matched to a gene; V was cut back by 7 bases and J by 5 bases. CDR3 length: 16 residues. The CDR3 here is CASTEARDRGRNEQYF. CDR3 bases: TGTGCCAGCACCGAGGCCCGGGACAGGGGGAGGAACGAGCAGTACTTC. Combining the CDR3 with reference TRBV2 and TRBJ2-7 gives the whole variable domain EPEVTQTPSHQVTQMGQEVILRCVPISNHLYFYWYRQILGQKVEFLVSFYNNEISEKSEIFDDQFSVERPDGSNFTLKIRSTKLEDSAMYFCASTEARDRGRNEQYFGPGTRLTVT.

V and J are TRBV15 and TRBJ2-4; D perhaps matches TRBD2 (7 bases). CDR3 length: 15 residues. Trimming removed 6 bases from V and 5 bases from J, with 17 bases in between. CDR1 LNHNV and CDR2 YYDKDF come from the germline V gene (reference sequence). The CDR3 loop reads CATRGGGAYQNIQYF. In DNA, the CDR3 is TGTGCCACCAGGGGAGGGGGAGCCTACCAAAACATTCAGTACTTC.

This clone was counted between two and nine times. The CDR3: CASSPQGIMNTEAFF. The CDR3 DNA is TGTGCCAGCTCACCGCAGGGGATCATGAACACTGAAGCTTTCTTT. The chain is built from TRBV18 and TRBJ1-1; D perhaps matches TRBD1 (6 bases). This CDR3 is built from 15 residues. Germline loops: CDR1 KGHSH, CDR2 LQKENI. The germline V and J ends were trimmed by 3 bases and 0 bases, with 11 bases remaining between them.

The J gene is TRBJ2-5, the V gene TRBV29-1, with 13 bases aligning to TRBD2. Per germline, CDR1 SQVTM and CDR2 ANQGSEA. Germline trimming cut 5 bases from V and 4 bases from J; bases unmatched to any gene: 10. The length of the CDR3 is 16 residues. The CDR3 protein is CSVWTSGRPLLETQYF. CDR3 coding DNA: TGCAGCGTTTGGACTAGCGGGAGACCGTTATTAGAGACCCAGTACTTC.

The gene calls are TRBV6-1 and TRBJ2-1; D is ambiguous. This CDR3 spans 16 amino acids. Germline-derived CDR1 and CDR2 are MNHNS and SASEGT. Trimming removed 2 bases from V and 0 bases from J, with 11 bases in between. The DNA for the CDR3 is TGTGCCAGCAGTGAAAATCCGGGTAGCTCCTACAATGAGCAGTTCTTC. Translated, it gives CASSENPGSSYNEQFF.

This rearrangement joins TRBV2 to TRBJ1-2; 9 bases map to TRBD1. V trimming: 6 bases; J trimming: 6 bases; junction bases outside the gene matches: 11. The length of the CDR3 is 15 residues. CDR1 SNHLY and CDR2 FYNNEI come from the germline V gene. CDR3 residues: CASRMGTGYRDGYTF. The CDR3 DNA follows: TGTGCCAGCAGAATGGGGACAGGGTATCGAGATGGCTACACCTTC.

A single count supports this clone. The rearrangement joins TRBV9 to TRBJ2-1, with TRBD2 matching over 12 bases. This CDR3 has 16 residues. CDR1 and CDR2 (germline): SGDLS, YYNGEE. The V gene end was trimmed by 4 bases and the J gene end by 5 bases; junction bases not matched to a gene: 7. The CDR3 region is CASSPRSSGRDNEQFF. CDR3 nucleotides: TGTGCCAGCAGCCCCCGGTCTAGCGGGAGGGACAATGAGCAGTTCTTC.

The sample holds a few counts of this clone. CDR3: CASSHPQGGEQYF. The CDR3 DNA is TGCGCCAGCAGCCATCCCCAGGGCGGCGAGCAGTACTTC. The chain is built from TRBV4-1 and TRBJ2-7; TRBD1 is a possible D gene (5 bases). CDR3 length: 13 amino acids. Germline V gene lookup returns CDR1 MGHRA and CDR2 YSYEKL. Trimming shortened V by 3 bases and J by 6 bases, and 12 bases separated the two germline ends.

The J gene is TRBJ2-5, the V gene TRBV4-2; 8 nucleotides line up with TRBD1. Germline values: CDR1 LGHNA, CDR2 YNFKEQ. The trim removed 8 bases at V and 3 bases at J, leaving 8 bases unmatched. There are 14 residues in the CDR3. The CDR3 here is CASGQGSGKETQYF. The CDR3 coding sequence is TGTGCCAGCGGACAGGGCTCAGGGAAAGAGACCCAGTACTTC.

The J gene is TRBJ1-2, the V gene TRBV4-1; 10 bases line up with TRBD1. V lost 2 bases, J lost 5 bases, and 5 bases stayed unmatched. The CDR3 covers 15 residues. In germline, CDR1 is MGHRA, CDR2 YSYEKL. CDR3 amino acids: CASSQPGQGRYGYTF. The CDR3 DNA is TGCGCCAGCAGCCAACCGGGACAGGGGAGGTATGGCTACACCTTC.

The V gene is TRBV5-8, the J gene TRBJ1-1; possibly TRBD1 for D (5 bases). The CDR3 length is 14 residues. The germline gives CDR1 SGHTS, CDR2 YDEGEE. V was trimmed by 1 base and J by 5 bases, leaving 12 bases between them. The CDR3 nucleotides are TGTGCCAGCAGCTTGAGGGGAATCGGGACTGAAGCTTTCTTT. Protein product: CASSLRGIGTEAFF.